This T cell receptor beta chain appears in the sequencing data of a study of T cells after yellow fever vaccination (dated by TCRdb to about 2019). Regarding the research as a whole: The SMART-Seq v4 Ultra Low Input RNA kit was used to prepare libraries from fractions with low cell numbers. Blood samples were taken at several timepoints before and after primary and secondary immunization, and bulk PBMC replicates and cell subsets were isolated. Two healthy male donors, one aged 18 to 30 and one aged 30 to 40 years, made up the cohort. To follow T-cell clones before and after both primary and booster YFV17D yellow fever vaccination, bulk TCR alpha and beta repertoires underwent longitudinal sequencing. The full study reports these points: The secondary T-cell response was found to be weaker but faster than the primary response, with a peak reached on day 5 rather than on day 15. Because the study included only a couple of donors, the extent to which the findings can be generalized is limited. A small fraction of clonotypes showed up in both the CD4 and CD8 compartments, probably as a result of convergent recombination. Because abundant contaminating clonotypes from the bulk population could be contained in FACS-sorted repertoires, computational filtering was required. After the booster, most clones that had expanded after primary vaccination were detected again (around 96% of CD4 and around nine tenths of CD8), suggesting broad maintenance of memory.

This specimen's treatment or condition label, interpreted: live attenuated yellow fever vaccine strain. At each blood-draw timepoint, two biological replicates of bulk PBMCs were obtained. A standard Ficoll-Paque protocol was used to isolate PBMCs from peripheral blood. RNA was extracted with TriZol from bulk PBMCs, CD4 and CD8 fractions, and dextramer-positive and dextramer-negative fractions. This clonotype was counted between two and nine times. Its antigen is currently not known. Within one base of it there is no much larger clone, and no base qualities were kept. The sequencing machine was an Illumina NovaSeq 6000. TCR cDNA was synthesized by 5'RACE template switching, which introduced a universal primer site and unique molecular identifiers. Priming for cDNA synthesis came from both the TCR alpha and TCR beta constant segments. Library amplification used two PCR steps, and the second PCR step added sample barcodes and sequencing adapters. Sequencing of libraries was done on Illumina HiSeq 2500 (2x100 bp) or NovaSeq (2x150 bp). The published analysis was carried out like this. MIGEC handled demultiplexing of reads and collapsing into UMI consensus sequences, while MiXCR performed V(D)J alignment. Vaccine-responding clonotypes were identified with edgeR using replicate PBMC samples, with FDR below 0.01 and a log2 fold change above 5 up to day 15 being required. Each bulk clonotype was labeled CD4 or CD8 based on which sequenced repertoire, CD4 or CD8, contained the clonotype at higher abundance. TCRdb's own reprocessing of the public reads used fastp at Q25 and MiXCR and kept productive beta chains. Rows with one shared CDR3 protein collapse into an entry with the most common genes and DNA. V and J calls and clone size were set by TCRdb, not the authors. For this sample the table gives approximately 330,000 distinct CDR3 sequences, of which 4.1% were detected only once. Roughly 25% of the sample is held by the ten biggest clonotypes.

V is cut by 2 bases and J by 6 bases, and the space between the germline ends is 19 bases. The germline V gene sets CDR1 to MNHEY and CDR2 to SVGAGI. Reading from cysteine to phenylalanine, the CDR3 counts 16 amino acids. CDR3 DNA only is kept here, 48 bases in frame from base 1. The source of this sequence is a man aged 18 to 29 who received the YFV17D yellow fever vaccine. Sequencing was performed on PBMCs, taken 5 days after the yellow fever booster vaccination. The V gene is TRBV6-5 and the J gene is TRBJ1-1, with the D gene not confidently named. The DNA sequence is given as TGTGCCAGCAGTTACAGTTCCGGAGAAGCGGTCCCTGAAGCTTTCTTT. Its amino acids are CASSYSSGEAVPEAFF.